Listed here are 12 T cell receptor beta chains from one sample, sequenced in a study of blood T cells in healthy people across ages. Combining a sample-barcoded 5' primer with a J-beta primer mix, a second PCR ran for roughly 6 to 12 cycles. TCRdb recomputed calls from the 5' RACE reads with MiXCR, one row per CDR3 protein. This sample has about 940,000 distinct CDR3 sequences, with around 48% found just once. Sequenced material: blood. These receptors were obtained from a man younger than 40 in good health.

This clonotype was observed a few times. The chain carries TRBV2 and TRBJ2-3, with D tentatively TRBD1 (6 bases). Germline lookup yields CDR1 SNHLY and CDR2 FYNNEI. The CDR3 is 13 amino acids. V lost 10 bases and J lost 5, with 16 bases in between. The CDR3 DNA reads TGTGCCACTTCAGGACAGAAGAGAGATACGCAGTATTTT. This translates into CATSGQKRDTQYF.

Only a few counts were recorded for this clonotype. The chain recombines TRBV29-1 with TRBJ2-7, with 8 bases lining up with TRBD1. The CDR3 is 14 amino acids. CDR1 and CDR2 (germline): SQVTM, ANQGSEA. Losses at the gene ends were 6 bases for V and 0 bases for J; bases not matched to a gene: 7. In DNA form, the CDR3 reads TGCAGCGTCACCCGGACAGGGACCTCCTACGAGCAGTACTTC. Amino acid sequence: CSVTRTGTSYEQYF.

CDR3 sequence: CASTWARYSNQPQHF. CDR3 in DNA: TGTGCCAGCACATGGGCCCGATATAGCAATCAGCCCCAGCATTTT. J is TRBJ1-5 and V is TRBV12-3 or TRBV12-4; no definite D call. V was clipped by 7 bases and J by 0 bases, with 13 bases between them. The CDR3 runs to 15 residues.

The rearrangement uses TRBV6-6 and TRBJ1-1; 9 positions match TRBD1. CDR1 is MNHNY and CDR2 is SVGAGI in the germline V gene (reference sequence). The J segment lost 1 base and the V segment lost 5 bases, leaving 5 bases of the junction unmatched. This CDR3 is 15 amino acids long. The CDR3 here is CASSGPQGANTEAFF. The CDR3 bases are TGTGCCAGCAGTGGGCCACAGGGGGCGAACACTGAAGCTTTCTTT.

This chain connects TRBV20-1 to TRBJ1-1; 10 positions match TRBD1. Germline assignment: CDR1 DFQATT and CDR2 SNEGSKA (reference sequence). V lost 2 bases to trimming and J lost 1 base; unmatched junction nucleotides: 7. There are 16 residues in the CDR3. Written as DNA, the CDR3 is TGCAGTGCTAGACCTTCCCGGGACAGGGGGAACACTGAAGCTTTCTTT. Encoded protein: CSARPSRDRGNTEAFF.

This clonotype was found a few times. The CDR3 nucleotides read TGTGCCAGCAGTGTACAGGGATGGGGCTATGGCTACACCTTC. Translation gives CASSVQGWGYGYTF. The V call is TRBV27, the J call TRBJ1-2; possibly TRBD1 for D (6 bases). Germline CDR1 is MNHEY and CDR2 is SMNVEV (reference sequence). The CDR3 contains 14 residues. With 5 bases removed from V and 4 bases from J, the gap between germline ends came to 14 bases.

The chain employs TRBV3-1 and TRBJ1-1; D not certain. This CDR3 spans 16 amino acids. Deletions cut 1 base from V and 1 base from J, with 13 bases between. Per the germline V gene, CDR1 is LGHDT and CDR2 is YNNKEL (reference sequence). The CDR3 here is CASSQAQALGNTEAFF. In DNA form, the CDR3 reads TGTGCCAGCAGCCAAGCACAAGCATTGGGGAACACTGAAGCTTTCTTT.

V gene TRBV5-4 combines with J gene TRBJ2-3; 8 nucleotides line up with TRBD1. Per germline, CDR1 SGHNT and CDR2 YYREEE (reference sequence). The CDR3 covers 16 residues. Trimming at V came to 4 bases and at J to 0 bases, leaving 7 bases not matched to a gene. The CDR3 nucleotides are TGTGCCAGCAGCCCAGGGGGCCCCTCGAGCACAGATACGCAGTATTTT. Translating it yields CASSPGGPSSTDTQYF.

This chain uses TRBV4-3 with TRBJ2-3; tentatively, D is TRBD1 (6 bases). The germline V and J ends were trimmed by 6 bases and 3 bases, with 19 bases remaining between them. The CDR3 runs 16 residues. Germline V gene sequence: CDR1 LGHNA, CDR2 YSLEER. CDR3 sequence: CASSPTGHIKTDTQYF. The CDR3 DNA is TGCGCCAGCAGTCCCACGGGACATATCAAAACAGATACGCAGTATTTT.

This clonotype was detected a few times. The rearrangement joins TRBV5-1 to TRBJ2-3; D could derive from TRBD1 or TRBD2 (5 bases each). Per germline, CDR1 SGHRS and CDR2 YFSETQ. The CDR3 has 15 amino acids. The V gene lost 4 bases and the J gene lost 1 base, with 13 bases spanning the gap. CDR3: CASSGAVGGTDTQYF. CDR3 DNA: TGCGCCAGCAGCGGTGCCGTGGGGGGCACAGATACGCAGTATTTT.

The sample holds a few counts of this clonotype. The J gene is TRBJ2-1, the V gene TRBV6-4; weak D call: TRBD2 (7 bases). Germline CDR1 and CDR2: MRHNA and SNTAGT. Deletions cut 4 bases from V and 0 bases from J, with 10 bases between. This CDR3 contains 15 residues. CDR3 residues: CASSGEGGSYNEQFF. The CDR3 DNA reads as TGTGCCAGCAGTGGGGAGGGGGGCTCCTACAATGAGCAGTTCTTC.

V and J are TRBV19 and TRBJ2-2; 8 bases agree with TRBD1. J gave up 1 base and V 3 bases, and 1 base lay outside the gene matches. CDR1 and CDR2 from the germline V gene are LNHDA and SQIVND (reference sequence). This CDR3 contains 15 residues. CDR3 bases: TGTGCCAGTAGTATCGGGACAGGGAACACCGGGGAGCTGTTTTTT. Its translation is CASSIGTGNTGELFF.